What follows are 26 T cell receptor beta chains derived from one specimen sequenced in a study of blood T cell repertoires in COVID-19. The protocol was immunoSEQ multiplex PCR, while the TCRdb copy is restricted to in-frame clones and leaves out a portion. This repertoire shows around 150,000 clones, around 90% found once; its top ten account for 5% to 6%. Sequenced input: peripheral blood. The receptors shown here come from a human donor in a cohort sampled during active COVID-19.

Remarks on this clone: A far larger clone is just one base off, so this is likely a read error. This chain joins TRBV5-5 and TRBJ2-7; D remains unclear. V was clipped by 3 bases and J by 0 bases, with 4 bases between them. Germline assignment: CDR1 SGHKS and CDR2 YYEKEE (reference sequence). The CDR3 has 12 residues. The CDR3 is CASSSSSYEQYF. The CDR3 bases are TGTGCCAGCAGCTCCAGCTCCTACGAGCAGTACTTC.

The genes are TRBV29-1 and TRBJ2-7; TRBD2 agrees at 13 bases. The trim removed 6 bases at V and 0 bases at J, leaving 5 bases unmatched. Germline V gene data show CDR1 as SQVTM and CDR2 as ANQGSEA. The CDR3 covers 15 residues. The chain's CDR3 is CSVGGLAGSSYEQYF. The CDR3, as DNA: TGCAGCGTGGGGGGACTAGCGGGAAGCTCCTACGAGCAGTACTTC.

J is TRBJ1-2 and V is TRBV10-3, with D hard to call. Trimming stripped 2 bases from V and 3 bases from J, with 4 bases between. The CDR3 is 12 residues long. CDR1 and CDR2 from the germline V gene are ENHRY and SYGVKD. CDR3 nucleotide sequence: TGTGCCATCAGTGAGCCGGACTATGGCTACACCTTC. Protein sequence: CAISEPDYGYTF.

V is TRBV28 and J is TRBJ2-2; TRBD2 aligns across 14 bases. V lost 5 bases to trimming and J lost 7 bases; unmatched junction nucleotides: 12. CDR1 is MDHEN, CDR2 SYDVKM, per germline. CDR3 length: 18 amino acids. CDR3 protein: CASSPHTGLAGVGGELFF. CDR3 nucleotide sequence: TGTGCCAGCAGTCCCCATACGGGACTAGCGGGAGTAGGCGGGGAGCTGTTTTTT.

The rearrangement uses TRBV19 and TRBJ1-1; D is perhaps TRBD1 (6 bases). The CDR3 has 13 residues. With 7 bases removed from V and 7 bases from J, the gap between germline ends came to 16 bases. Germline V gene lookup returns CDR1 LNHDA and CDR2 SQIVND (reference sequence). The chain's CDR3 is CASKSGTKYEAFF. In nucleotides, the CDR3 is TGTGCCAGTAAATCCGGGACAAAATATGAAGCTTTCTTT.

The V and J genes are TRBV5-5 and TRBJ1-2; TRBD1 agrees at 7 bases. The CDR3 has 14 amino acids. The V segment lost 0 bases and the J segment 9 bases; nucleotides outside the gene matches: 8. Germline assignment: CDR1 SGHKS and CDR2 YYEKEE (reference sequence). This CDR3 reads CASSLGRAGGSYTF. DNA of the CDR3: TGTGCCAGCAGCTTGGGGCGGGCAGGGGGGAGCTACACCTTC.

The rearrangement uses TRBV28 and TRBJ1-2, with 7 bases lining up with TRBD1. CDR1 is MDHEN and CDR2 is SYDVKM in the germline V gene. The V gene end was trimmed by 6 bases and the J gene end by 5 bases; junction bases not matched to a gene: 6. The CDR3 is made up of 13 amino acids. DNA of the CDR3: TGTGCCAGCAGCCGCCGGACAGGATATGGCTACACCTTC. The encoded protein is CASSRRTGYGYTF.

This clone has just a few counts. CDR3 in amino acids: CASSQGQGAGELFF. The CDR3 DNA reads TGTGCCAGCAGCCAGGGACAGGGGGCCGGGGAGCTGTTTTTT. This chain uses TRBV7-8 with TRBJ2-2; 11 positions match TRBD1. The junction had 2 bases not matched to a gene; V was cut back by 5 bases and J by 6 bases. The CDR3 sequence is 14 residues long. Germline V CDR1 and CDR2: SGHVS, FQNEAQ.

This sequence joins TRBV19 and TRBJ1-5; 9 nucleotides align to TRBD1. The trim removed 7 bases at V and 4 bases at J, leaving 5 bases unmatched. There are 14 residues in the CDR3. Germline CDR1 is LNHDA and CDR2 is SQIVND (reference sequence). CDR3 residues: CASTGQGGNQPQHF. DNA for the CDR3: TGTGCCAGTACGGGACAGGGTGGGAATCAGCCCCAGCATTTT.

The chain joins TRBV20-1 to TRBJ1-1; TRBD1 matches 7 bases. Germline trimming cut 6 bases from V and 8 bases from J; bases unmatched to any gene: 6. CDR3 length: 11 residues. Germline loops: CDR1 DFQATT, CDR2 SNEGSKA (reference sequence). CDR3 sequence (DNA): TGCAGTGCGAACGACAGGGTAGAAGCTTTCTTT. As protein: CSANDRVEAFF.

V is TRBV7-2 and J is TRBJ1-2; 9 bases match TRBD1. The junction had 4 bases not matched to a gene; V was cut back by 5 bases and J by 6 bases. The CDR3 length is 13 residues. Germline CDR1 reads SGHTA; CDR2 reads FQGNSA. The CDR3 is CASSRDRADGYTF. CDR3 nucleotide sequence: TGTGCCAGCAGCCGGGACAGGGCCGATGGCTACACCTTC.

The chain couples TRBV27 to TRBJ2-1; TRBD2 matches at 12 bases. The CDR3 sequence is 20 residues long. The V and J ends lost 3 bases and 2 bases, in that order; junction bases with no gene match: 14. CDR1 and CDR2 from the germline V gene are MNHEY and SMNVEV (reference sequence). The DNA of the CDR3 is TGTGCCAGCAGTTTTCGTTCCTCGGCACTAGCGGGGGGAACCTACAATGAGCAGTTCTTC. Translation gives CASSFRSSALAGGTYNEQFF.

V usage is TRBV27 and J usage is TRBJ2-3; a weak D match, TRBD1 (6 bases). Looked up from germline, CDR1 is MNHEY and CDR2 is SMNVEV (reference sequence). CDR3 length: 14 residues. Trimming took off 6 bases at V and 2 bases at J, with 12 bases between the two ends. The CDR3 reads CASSYWTATDTQYF. DNA of the CDR3: TGTGCCAGCAGCTACTGGACAGCCACAGATACGCAGTATTTT.

This chain connects TRBV28 to TRBJ2-7; 7 bases map to TRBD2. The V segment lost 6 bases and the J segment 0 bases; nucleotides outside the gene matches: 5. Germline CDR1 and CDR2: MDHEN and SYDVKM. This CDR3 contains 14 residues. DNA for the CDR3: TGTGCCAGCAGGCACCGGGACTACTCCTACGAGCAGTACTTC. Translation: CASRHRDYSYEQYF.

J is TRBJ1-5 and V is TRBV7-2, with a weak D call TRBD1 (6 bases). V was clipped by 3 bases and J by 4 bases, with 13 bases between them. The CDR3 loop spans 15 amino acids. The germline V gene encodes CDR1 SGHTA and CDR2 FQGNSA. This CDR3 reads CASSFGSGVNQPQHF. The DNA of the CDR3 is TGTGCCAGCAGCTTCGGGTCAGGGGTTAATCAGCCCCAGCATTTT.

The chain combines TRBV5-4 with TRBJ2-6; D remains unclear. Between the trimmed V and J ends, which lost 4 bases and 0 bases, there was a span of 2 bases. CDR3 length: 13 residues. Germline CDR1 and CDR2: SGHNT and YYREEE (reference sequence). The CDR3 is CASSHSGANVLTF. In DNA form, the CDR3 reads TGTGCCAGCAGCCACTCTGGGGCCAACGTCCTGACTTTC.

V and J are TRBV6-1 and TRBJ2-4, with D unresolved. This CDR3 is built from 11 residues. In germline, CDR1 is MNHNS, CDR2 SASEGT. Trimming took 2 bases from V and 11 from J, leaving 7 bases between them. CDR3 residues: CASSEPGVQYF. In nucleotides, the CDR3 is TGTGCCAGCAGTGAACCCGGAGTTCAGTACTTC.

This chain connects TRBV2 to TRBJ1-3; TRBD1 matches 7 bases. Germline V gives CDR1 SNHLY, CDR2 FYNNEI. With 6 bases clipped from V and 0 bases from J, the junction kept 8 bases outside the gene matches. The CDR3 is 16 amino acids. The CDR3 region has the DNA TGTGCCAGCAGCCGGAGCTGGACAGGCTCTGGAAACACCATATATTTT. Translating gives CASSRSWTGSGNTIYF.

The chain recombines TRBV19 with TRBJ2-7, with 10 bases identical to TRBD2. CDR3 length equals 14 residues. After removal of 8 bases from V and 3 bases from J, the junction contained 7 bases not matched to a gene. CDR1 is LNHDA, CDR2 SQIVND, per germline (reference sequence). The CDR3, as DNA: TGTGCCAGTCGGATGGCTAGCGGGAGCTACGAGCAGTACTTC. It encodes CASRMASGSYEQYF.

This chain uses TRBV24-1 with TRBJ2-3, with 10 bases fitting TRBD1. This CDR3 has 16 residues. CDR1 is KGHDR, CDR2 SFDVKD, per germline. V gave up 7 bases and J gave up 2 bases; unmatched junction bases: 8. The CDR3 coding sequence is TGTGCCACCAGCCGACCGGGACAGGGGCTCACAGATACGCAGTATTTT. As protein: CATSRPGQGLTDTQYF.

The CDR3 nucleotides read TGTGCCTGGAGTGTCGGACCACCGGGAGGCTACACCTTC. Its protein product is CAWSVGPPGGYTF. The chain joins TRBV30 to TRBJ1-2; no reliable D call. This CDR3 is built from 13 residues. Looked up from germline, CDR1 is GTSNPN and CDR2 is SVGIG (reference sequence). V dropped 0 bases and J dropped 8 bases, with 13 bases sitting between them.

The chain couples TRBV5-1 to TRBJ2-3; 12 positions match TRBD2. Germline V gene lookup returns CDR1 SGHRS and CDR2 YFSETQ. After removal of 4 bases from V and 11 bases from J, the junction contained 14 bases not matched to a gene. The CDR3 contains 16 residues. As DNA, the CDR3 is TGCGCCAGCAGCATAACTAGCGGGGGGAGCCTTGGAGGGCAGTATTTT. Residues: CASSITSGGSLGGQYF.

The chain has TRBV3-1 (or the pseudogene TRBV3-2) and TRBJ2-7; D may be TRBD1 (5 bases). Trimming pared 4 bases from V and 3 bases from J, leaving 13 bases between. Germline V gives CDR1 LGHDT, CDR2 YNNKEL (reference sequence). The CDR3 is made up of 14 amino acids. The CDR3 loop is CASSPTTANYEQYF. The CDR3 DNA reads as TGTGCCAGCAGCCCCACGACAGCTAACTACGAGCAGTACTTC.

This sequence joins TRBV29-1 and TRBJ1-2, with TRBD1 matching over 9 bases. CDR3 length: 13 amino acids. Looked up from germline, CDR1 is SQVTM and CDR2 is ANQGSEA. Germline trimming cut 7 bases from V and 2 bases from J; bases unmatched to any gene: 5. The CDR3 DNA reads as TGCAGCGGTGGACAGGGGCCGAACTATGGCTACACCTTC. Protein: CSGGQGPNYGYTF.

The J gene is TRBJ2-5, the V gene TRBV30; TRBD1 might be the D (5 bases). Trimming left V 3 bases short and J 5 bases short, with 19 bases between. This CDR3 is 15 amino acids long. The germline gives CDR1 GTSNPN, CDR2 SVGIG (reference sequence). The CDR3 loop is CAWRGKGFVGETQYF. CDR3 DNA: TGTGCCTGGAGAGGGAAGGGGTTCGTCGGGGAGACCCAGTACTTC.

The CDR3 bases are TGTGCCACCAGCAGAGATTACGCTCACATCTCCTCTGGAAACACCATATATTTT. Translating gives CATSRDYAHISSGNTIYF. This chain links TRBV15 with TRBJ1-3; no definite D call. Trimming removed 0 bases at V and 0 bases at J, with 15 bases between. The length of the CDR3 is 18 residues. Germline assignment: CDR1 LNHNV and CDR2 YYDKDF (reference sequence).